Below are 21 T cell receptor beta chains sequenced from a single sample in a study of beta chain features in type 1 diabetes. Findings of the study overall: Patients with Type 1 diabetes showed moderately but significantly shorter TCRB CDR3s in all four CD4+ subsets.

The sequenced template was cDNA made from the entire isolated RNA. Here immunoSEQ multiplex PCR was the method, and the copy in TCRdb shows in-frame clones only, minus some. The sample includes 150,000 to 180,000 clones, 10% of them seen just once. These receptors have no identified antigens. The source material was central memory CD4+ T cells from blood. These receptors came from a man aged 25 to 45 with type 1 diabetes.

In this sample, this clone turned up a few times. The rearrangement joins TRBV18 to TRBJ2-7; D might be TRBD1 (5 bases). Trimming took off 3 bases at V and 3 bases at J, with 9 bases between the two ends. Looked up from germline, CDR1 is KGHSH and CDR2 is LQKENI. This CDR3 spans 13 amino acids. The CDR3 reads CASSPTEVYEQYF. The CDR3 DNA follows: TGTGCCAGCTCACCGACAGAGGTCTACGAGCAGTACTTC.

This clone was picked up a small number of times. V usage is TRBV11-1 and J usage is TRBJ2-7, with 8 bases aligning to TRBD2. V was clipped by 5 bases and J by 10 bases; unmatched bases: 10. Germline V lookup: CDR1 SGHAT, CDR2 FQDESV (reference sequence). The CDR3 totals 13 residues. As DNA, the CDR3 is TGTGCCAGCAGCCGACTCCCAGCGGGAGTTCAGTACTTC. Translating gives CASSRLPAGVQYF.

This clone turned up a few times. The gene calls are TRBV2 and TRBJ1-2, with a weak D call TRBD1 (5 bases). Germline CDR1 reads SNHLY; CDR2 reads FYNNEI. Trimming cost V 1 base and J 13 bases, with 16 bases left between them. This CDR3 has 13 amino acids. CDR3 region: CASSEEVRGRPTF. For the CDR3, the DNA is TGTGCCAGCAGTGAAGAGGTTAGGGGCCGACCCACCTTC.

The rearrangement links TRBV28 to TRBJ2-3; D perhaps matches TRBD2 (6 bases). Germline values: CDR1 MDHEN, CDR2 SYDVKM. The CDR3 contains 13 residues. The ends were cut back, 5 bases at V and 3 bases at J, with 9 bases in the middle. CDR3 region: CASSGGYTDTQYF. The CDR3 DNA is TGTGCCAGCAGTGGGGGGTATACAGATACGCAGTATTTT.

This clone was counted only a few times. The chain carries TRBV6-5 and TRBJ2-7; D gene unclear. Germline lookup yields CDR1 MNHEY and CDR2 SVGAGI. The CDR3 runs 13 residues. Trimming shortened V by 7 bases and J by 6 bases, and 16 bases separated the two germline ends. The chain's CDR3 is CASISQTFSEQYF. The CDR3 DNA follows: TGTGCCAGCATCTCCCAGACATTTAGCGAGCAGTACTTC.

The rearrangement uses TRBV18 and TRBJ1-2; tentatively, D is TRBD1 (6 bases). The V end was cut by 5 bases, the J end by 6 bases, with 10 bases between. Germline CDR1 and CDR2: KGHSH and LQKENI. This CDR3 comprises 12 residues. This CDR3 reads CASSSPGDGYTF. For the CDR3, the DNA is TGTGCCAGCTCATCTCCAGGGGATGGCTACACCTTC.

This clone was seen only a few times. This chain joins TRBV10-3 and TRBJ2-3; TRBD1 is a possible D gene (5 bases). The V end lost 0 bases, the J end lost 5 bases, and 12 bases lay between the germline ends. There are 15 residues in the CDR3. Germline CDR1 ENHRY, CDR2 SYGVKD. CDR3 nucleotides: TGTGCCATCAGTGAGTCGTCAGGGCGCGGAGATACGCAGTATTTT. Protein product: CAISESSGRGDTQYF.

This clone occurred a few times. This chain links TRBV6-1 with TRBJ1-2; no clear D. With 4 bases removed from V and 4 bases from J, the gap between germline ends came to 16 bases. CDR1 MNHNS and CDR2 SASEGT come from the germline V gene. The CDR3 sequence is 15 residues long. The chain's CDR3 is CASSVGFDTSYGYTF. The CDR3 coding sequence is TGTGCCAGCAGTGTCGGTTTTGACACCTCCTATGGCTACACCTTC.

This clone has a handful of counts. The chain carries TRBV23-1 and TRBJ2-1; TRBD1 agrees at 8 bases. TRBV23-1 is an ORF, with its function uncertain. J lost 0 bases, V lost 4 bases, and 11 bases had no gene match. The CDR3 contains 18 residues. CDR3 residues: CASSPTRDRQSSYNEQFF. The CDR3 bases are TGCGCCAGCAGTCCCACCCGGGACAGGCAGAGCTCCTACAATGAGCAGTTCTTC.

The V gene is TRBV29-1, the J gene TRBJ2-7, with 7 nucleotides matching TRBD1. Germline CDR1 reads SQVTM; CDR2 reads ANQGSEA. The CDR3 spans 16 residues. V was clipped by 0 bases and J by 3 bases; unmatched bases: 11. For the CDR3, the DNA is TGCAGCGTTGAAGACACAGGGGCCGGGGTCGGCTACGAGCAGTACTTC. Protein: CSVEDTGAGVGYEQYF.

The rearrangement uses TRBV10-2 and TRBJ2-3; the match to TRBD2 covers 7 bases. Per germline, CDR1 WSHSY and CDR2 SAAADI. V was clipped by 3 bases and J by 6 bases; unmatched bases: 6. This CDR3 has 14 amino acids. CDR3 sequence reads: CASSERLATDTQYF. For the CDR3, the DNA is TGCGCCAGCAGTGAACGACTAGCTACCGATACGCAGTATTTT.

J is TRBJ2-2 and V is TRBV2; possibly TRBD1 for D (6 bases). Looked up from germline, CDR1 is SNHLY and CDR2 is FYNNEI. With 2 bases removed from V and 6 bases from J, the gap between germline ends came to 7 bases. The CDR3 covers 13 residues. The CDR3 region is CASSERGSGELFF. The CDR3 coding sequence is TGTGCCAGCAGTGAAAGGGGGTCCGGGGAGCTGTTTTTT.

This clone has a handful of counts. This CDR3 reads CASGVGGASSYEQYF. In DNA form, the CDR3 reads TGTGCCAGCGGGGTTGGTGGGGCCAGCTCCTACGAGCAGTACTTC. The chain is built from TRBV28 and TRBJ2-7; tentative D call: TRBD1 (5 bases). Germline V lookup: CDR1 MDHEN, CDR2 SYDVKM. CDR3 size: 15 residues. The V end lost 8 bases, the J end lost 0 bases, and 17 bases lay between the germline ends.

This clone was recorded a few times. The J gene is TRBJ2-5, the V gene TRBV2, with 8 positions matching TRBD2. V lost 6 bases, J lost 3 bases, and 9 bases stayed unmatched. CDR3 length: 15 amino acids. CDR1 is SNHLY and CDR2 is FYNNEI in the germline V gene. The CDR3 region has the DNA TGTGCCAGCAGCCTACGGCAGACTAGCGAAGAGACCCAGTACTTC. It codes for CASSLRQTSEETQYF. Supplemented by reference TRBV2 and TRBJ2-5, the full variable domain reads EPEVTQTPSHQVTQMGQEVILRCVPISNHLYFYWYRQILGQKVEFLVSFYNNEISEKSEIFDDQFSVERPDGSNFTLKIRSTKLEDSAMYFCASSLRQTSEETQYFGPGTRLLVL.

The sample holds a few counts of this clone. V and J are TRBV27 and TRBJ1-1; 10 bases agree with TRBD1. CDR1 and CDR2 from the germline V gene are MNHEY and SMNVEV (reference sequence). The CDR3 runs to 18 residues. Trimming took 6 bases from V and 0 from J; bases not matched to a gene: 13. In DNA, the CDR3 is TGTGCCAGCAGACGTAACCGGGACAGGGGCGGCATGAACACTGAAGCTTTCTTT. It is translated as CASRRNRDRGGMNTEAFF.

The rearrangement joins TRBV19 to TRBJ2-4; D gene ambiguous. V was trimmed by 1 base and J by 0 bases, leaving 4 bases between them. There are 14 residues in the CDR3. Germline V gives CDR1 LNHDA, CDR2 SQIVND (reference sequence). The CDR3 DNA is TGTGCCAGTAGTATAGCGGGAGCCAAAAACATTCAGTACTTC. It encodes CASSIAGAKNIQYF.

This clone showed up just a few times. The rearrangement uses TRBV28 and TRBJ2-7; 10 bases fit TRBD1. The CDR3 is made up of 13 amino acids. CDR1 is MDHEN and CDR2 is SYDVKM in the germline V gene. V lost 8 bases to trimming and J lost 2 bases; unmatched junction nucleotides: 3. The CDR3 reads CASFGQGAYEQYF. For the CDR3, the DNA is TGTGCCAGCTTCGGACAGGGGGCCTACGAGCAGTACTTC.

The J gene is TRBJ2-1, the V gene TRBV9; the D is unclear. Trimming pared 0 bases from V and 15 bases from J, leaving 19 bases between. The V gene's germline CDR1 is SGDLS and CDR2 YYNGEE. The CDR3 has 14 amino acids. The CDR3 is CASSVGPIPDTPFF. The CDR3 bases are TGTGCCAGCAGCGTAGGTCCCATTCCTGACACCCCGTTCTTC. Full variable domain (remainder filled in from reference TRBV9 and TRBJ2-1): DSGVTQTPKHLITATGQRVTLRCSPRSGDLSVYWYQQSLDQGLQFLIQYYNGEERAKGNILERFSAQQFPDLHSELNLSSLELGDSALYFCASSVGPIPDTPFFGPGTRLTVL.

The V and J genes are TRBV7-9 and TRBJ1-2; 8 bases fit TRBD1. The germline gives CDR1 SEHNR, CDR2 FQNEAQ (reference sequence). Unmatched junction bases numbered 13, after V lost 5 bases and J lost 8 bases. This CDR3 region has 15 residues. The CDR3 loop reads CASSPKGQGAKGYTF. CDR3 bases: TGTGCCAGCAGCCCAAAAGGGCAGGGGGCGAAAGGCTACACCTTC.

The gene calls are TRBV11-2 and TRBJ2-1, with TRBD2 as a possible D gene (5 bases). The V end lost 4 bases, the J end lost 1 base, and 17 bases lay between the germline ends. The germline gives CDR1 SGHAT, CDR2 FQNNGV. This CDR3 is 17 amino acids long. CDR3 sequence (DNA): TGTGCCAGCAGCTCCCTCCAAGGACTTAGGTCCTACAATGAGCAGTTCTTC. Its protein is CASSSLQGLRSYNEQFF.

V usage is TRBV7-2 and J usage is TRBJ2-7; D remains ambiguous. Looked up from germline, CDR1 is SGHTA and CDR2 is FQGNSA. Deletions cut 5 bases from V and 2 bases from J, with 13 bases between. This CDR3 region has 14 residues. The CDR3 nucleotides are TGTGCCAGCAGCCCGCGCACGAGTCCCTACGAGCAGTACTTC. This translates into CASSPRTSPYEQYF.